This T cell receptor (beta chain) is from a study of CD4+ T cells in melanoma. Profiled with immunoSEQ multiplex PCR; TCRdb holds only in-frame clones, not every one. The sample lists around 130,000 clones; 85% to 95% were seen once. V shed 7 bases and J shed 2 bases, with 17 bases lying between them. The CDR3 is made up of 16 amino acids. CDR1 and CDR2 (germline): WSHSY, SAAADI. This chain uses TRBV10-2 with TRBJ2-2; D perhaps matches TRBD2 (6 bases). This sequence was found in a human donor with melanoma. CDR3 coding DNA: TGCGCCAGCATGACTTCCTGGACTACTAACACCGGGGAGCTGTTTTTT. This encodes CASMTSWTTNTGELFF.